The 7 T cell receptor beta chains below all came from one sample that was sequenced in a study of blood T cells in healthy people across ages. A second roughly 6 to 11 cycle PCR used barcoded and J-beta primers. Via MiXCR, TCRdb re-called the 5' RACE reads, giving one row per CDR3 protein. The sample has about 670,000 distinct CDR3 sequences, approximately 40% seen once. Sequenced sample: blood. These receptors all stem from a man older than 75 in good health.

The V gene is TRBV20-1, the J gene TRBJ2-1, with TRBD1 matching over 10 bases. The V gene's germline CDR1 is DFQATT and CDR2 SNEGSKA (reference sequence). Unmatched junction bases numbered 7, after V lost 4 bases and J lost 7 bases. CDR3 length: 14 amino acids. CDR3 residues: CSATGTGDGNEQFF. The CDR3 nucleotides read TGCAGTGCTACCGGGACAGGGGACGGAAATGAGCAGTTCTTC.

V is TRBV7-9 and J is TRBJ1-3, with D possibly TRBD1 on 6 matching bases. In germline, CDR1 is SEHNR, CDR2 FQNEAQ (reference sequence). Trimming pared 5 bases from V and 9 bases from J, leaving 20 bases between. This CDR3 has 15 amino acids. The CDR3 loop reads CASSRGGALAGTIYF. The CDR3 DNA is TGTGCCAGCAGCCGTGGGGGGGCCCTCGCGGGCACCATATATTTT.

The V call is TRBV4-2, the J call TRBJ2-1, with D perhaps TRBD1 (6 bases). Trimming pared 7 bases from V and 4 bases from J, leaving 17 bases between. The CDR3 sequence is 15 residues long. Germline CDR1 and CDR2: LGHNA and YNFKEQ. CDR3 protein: CASTQPSTGYNEQFF. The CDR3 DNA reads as TGTGCCAGCACCCAGCCTTCGACAGGTTACAATGAGCAGTTCTTC.

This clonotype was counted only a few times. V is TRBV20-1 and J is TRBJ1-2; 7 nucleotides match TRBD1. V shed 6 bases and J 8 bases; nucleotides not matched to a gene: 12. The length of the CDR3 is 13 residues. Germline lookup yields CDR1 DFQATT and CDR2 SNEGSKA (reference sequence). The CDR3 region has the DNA TGCAGTGCCCGGAGTGCAGGGGGTAAAGGCTACACCTTC. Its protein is CSARSAGGKGYTF.

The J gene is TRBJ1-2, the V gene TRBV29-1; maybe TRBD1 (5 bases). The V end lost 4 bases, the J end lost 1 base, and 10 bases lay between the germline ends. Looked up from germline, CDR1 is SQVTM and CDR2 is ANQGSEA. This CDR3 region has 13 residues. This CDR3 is CSVAQTVNYGYTF. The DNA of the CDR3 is TGCAGCGTTGCCCAGACAGTTAACTATGGCTACACCTTC.

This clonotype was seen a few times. The CDR3 DNA reads TGTGCCAGCAGCGTAGTAGCGGGGGGCACAGATACGCAGTATTTT. Protein product: CASSVVAGGTDTQYF. The chain carries TRBV9 and TRBJ2-3; 9 bases agree with TRBD2. The trim removed 0 bases at V and 1 base at J, leaving 0 bases unmatched. The CDR3 sequence is 15 residues long. CDR1 and CDR2 (germline): SGDLS, YYNGEE.

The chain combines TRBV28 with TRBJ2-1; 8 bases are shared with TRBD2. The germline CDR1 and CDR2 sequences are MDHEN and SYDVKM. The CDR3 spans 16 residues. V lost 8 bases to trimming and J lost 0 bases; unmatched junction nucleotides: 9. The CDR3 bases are TGTGCCAGCCTCACAGCGGGAGCAAACTCCTACAATGAGCAGTTCTTC. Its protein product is CASLTAGANSYNEQFF.